The T cell receptor beta chain under discussion was sequenced for a study of regulatory T cells in long-lasting Graves disease. Study at large: Over 5 years on antithyroid drugs plus positive TSH receptor antibodies marked Graves' disease as persistent. Study findings and constraints: Among persistent patients, a larger number of public clonotypes were shared (about 3,000) than among newly diagnosed patients (roughly 910).

In this sample, this clonotype turned up a few times. What it binds is unknown. Stated time point: persistent/refractory GD, antithyroid drugs over 5 years with positive TRAb. Preparation of the TCR library used RNA extracted from PBMCs. Patients came through an endocrinology department, and that department was in Xi'an, China. Assembly of TCR beta libraries relied on iRepertoire HTBI primers together with Arm-PCR of CDR3 regions. Using its own MiXCR run on the multiplex PCR reads, TCRdb lists one record per CDR3 protein. The sample holds 310,000 or so distinct CDR3 sequences; about 18% are singletons and the top ten take 25% to 35%. CDR1 and CDR2 from the germline V gene are KGHSH and LQKENI. This CDR3 is 12 amino acids long. V dropped 3 bases and J dropped 4 bases, with 5 bases sitting between them.

This specimen consisted of peripheral blood mononuclear cells (PBMCs), obtained when the disease was refractory, from a patient treated with antithyroid drugs. The sequence derives from a female donor with Graves disease. V is TRBV18 and J is TRBJ2-3, with unresolved D. This CDR3 is CASSPSPDTQYF. The CDR3 bases are TGTGCCAGCTCACCGTCGCCAGATACGCAGTATTTT.